One T cell receptor (beta chain) is described in this entry. The treatment: about 20 received Ad26.COV2.S at low or high dose, single or two shots; roughly 5 received placebo; per-sample allocation not given. The samples were gathered on day 63 after the first injection of vaccine or placebo. This entry comes from a study of Ad26.COV2.S vaccination and SARS-CoV-2 variants. Trimming left V 1 base short and J 5 bases short, with 15 bases between. Germline CDR1 and CDR2: SGHDT and YYEEEE. The CDR3 is 15 amino acids. TCRdb's copy holds only in-frame clones and misses some; the assay was immunoSEQ multiplex PCR. There are around 320,000 clones in the sample; around 81% occur only once, and 2.1% lies in the top ten.

The specimen comprised peripheral blood, sampled in a trial of Ad26.COV2.S vaccine versus placebo. This chain joins TRBV5-6 and TRBJ2-5, with D perhaps given as TRBD1 or TRBD2 (6 bases each). The TCR comes from a person between 18 and 65 years old who received the Ad26.COV2.S COVID-19 vaccine or a placebo. The CDR3 region is CASSLYGGTGETQYF. As DNA, the CDR3 is TGTGCCAGCAGCTTGTACGGGGGCACGGGGGAGACCCAGTACTTC. The full variable domain, completed using reference TRBV5-6 and TRBJ2-5, is DAGVTQSPTHLIKTRGQQVTLRCSPKSGHDTVSWYQQALGQGPQFIFQYYEEEERQRGNFPDRFSGHQFPNYSSELNVNALLLGDSALYLCASSLYGGTGETQYFGPGTRLLVL.